The 26 T cell receptor beta chains below all came from one sample that was sequenced in a study of OX40 agonist ivuxolimab in advanced cancers. Profiled with immunoSEQ multiplex PCR; TCRdb holds only in-frame clones, not every one. The repertoire holds about 62,000 clones, with around nine tenths as singletons. The sequences come from CD4+ or CD8+ T cells sorted from blood, collected in a trial of the OX40 agonist ivuxolimab. These receptors came from an adult with an advanced solid tumor such as melanoma, head and neck, liver or kidney cancer.

This clone was detected only once. This rearrangement joins TRBV5-1 to TRBJ1-2; D perhaps matches TRBD1 (6 bases). Per the germline V gene, CDR1 is SGHRS and CDR2 is YFSETQ. V shed 5 bases and J shed 8 bases, with 22 bases lying between them. This CDR3 is built from 15 residues. This CDR3 reads CASRPSPGGAGGYTF. The CDR3 DNA reads TGCGCCAGCAGACCATCGCCGGGGGGCGCTGGGGGCTACACCTTC.

This clone was seen a handful of times. The chain uses TRBV29-1 and TRBJ2-3; 13 nucleotides match TRBD2. V trimming: 4 bases; J trimming: 5 bases; junction bases outside the gene matches: 9. CDR1 SQVTM and CDR2 ANQGSEA come from the germline V gene. CDR3 size: 16 residues. This chain's CDR3 is CSVGGLAGENLDTQYF. For the CDR3, the DNA is TGCAGCGTTGGTGGACTAGCGGGAGAAAATCTAGATACGCAGTATTTT.

The chain joins TRBV9 to TRBJ2-5; D gene uncertain. The germline V gene encodes CDR1 SGDLS and CDR2 YYNGEE. The CDR3 consists of 12 residues. V was shortened by 0 bases and J by 5 bases, with 5 bases between the two germline ends. CDR3 bases: TGTGCCAGCAGCGTAGCTGAGGAGACCCAGTACTTC. Translating it yields CASSVAEETQYF.

The CDR3 DNA sequence: TGTGCCAGCAGTTCCCCTGATGGTAGGGGCAATGAGCAGTTCTTC. Translation gives CASSSPDGRGNEQFF. The chain links TRBV28 to TRBJ2-1; D may be TRBD1 (5 bases). In germline, CDR1 is MDHEN, CDR2 SYDVKM. The V end lost 4 bases, the J end lost 6 bases, and 16 bases lay between the germline ends. This CDR3 comprises 15 residues.

This clone was seen just once. The CDR3 DNA follows: TGCGCCAGCAAGTTTGGTGTTACAGGGGAACGGGATACGCAGTATTTT. It specifies CASKFGVTGERDTQYF. The rearrangement joins TRBV5-1 to TRBJ2-3, with 7 bases aligning to TRBD1. The trim removed 6 bases at V and 6 bases at J, leaving 16 bases unmatched. In germline, CDR1 is SGHRS, CDR2 YFSETQ. This CDR3 is built from 16 residues.

The rearrangement links TRBV28 to TRBJ2-1, with a weak D call TRBD2 (5 bases). In germline, CDR1 is MDHEN, CDR2 SYDVKM. The CDR3 is 11 residues long. Trimming stripped 6 bases from V and 15 bases from J, with 15 bases between. The CDR3 DNA reads TGTGCCAGCAGCTACCGGGAACCGACGTTCTTC. Protein sequence: CASSYREPTFF. Full variable domain (rest looked up from reference TRBV28 and TRBJ2-1): DVKVTQSSRYLVKRTGEKVFLECVQDMDHENMFWYRQDPGLGLRLIYFSYDVKMKEKGDIPEGYSVSREKKERFSLILESASTNQTSMYLCASSYREPTFFGPGTRLTVL.

This clone showed up just once. This chain uses TRBV5-1 with TRBJ2-5; 10 positions agree with TRBD2. In germline, CDR1 is SGHRS, CDR2 YFSETQ. V gave up 0 bases and J gave up 5 bases; unmatched junction bases: 7. There are 16 residues in the CDR3. CDR3 DNA sequence: TGCGCCAGCAGCTTGGGGGCTAGCGGGAGTGTCGAGACCCAGTACTTC. It encodes CASSLGASGSVETQYF. Full variable domain (outside the CDR3, taken from reference TRBV5-1 and TRBJ2-5): KAGVTQTPRYLIKTRGQQVTLSCSPISGHRSVSWYQQTPGQGLQFLFEYFSETQRNKGNFPGRFSGRQFSNSRSEMNVSTLELGDSALYLCASSLGASGSVETQYFGPGTRLLVL.

This chain uses TRBV5-4 with TRBJ1-2; the D gene is possibly TRBD1 (5 bases). The CDR3 length is 14 residues. Trimming shortened V by 0 bases and J by 2 bases, and 8 bases separated the two germline ends. Germline CDR1 SGHNT, CDR2 YYREEE (reference sequence). CDR3 bases: TGTGCCAGCAGCTTGGACAGGAACAACTATGGCTACACCTTC. This sequence encodes CASSLDRNNYGYTF.

The J gene is TRBJ1-1, the V gene TRBV7-2; possible D gene TRBD1, 6 bases. The CDR3 spans 14 residues. V was trimmed by 3 bases and J by 2 bases, leaving 10 bases between them. The germline gives CDR1 SGHTA, CDR2 FQGNSA. The CDR3 coding sequence is TGTGCCAGCAGCTTGACAGGAATAAACACTGAAGCTTTCTTT. This translates into CASSLTGINTEAFF. Full variable domain (rest looked up from reference TRBV7-2 and TRBJ1-1): GAGVSQSPSNKVTEKGKDVELRCDPISGHTALYWYRQSLGQGLEFLIYFQGNSAPDKSGLPSDRFSAERTGGSVSTLTIQRTQQEDSAVYLCASSLTGINTEAFFGQGTRLTVV.

CDR3 amino acids: CASSKGTASEPGNTIYF. The CDR3 DNA follows: TGTGCCAGCAGCAAAGGCACAGCCTCTGAACCTGGAAACACCATATATTTT. The V gene is TRBV21-1, the J gene TRBJ1-3; no check of the table's D call, TRBD1, against the DNA was made. TRBV21-1 represents a pseudogene. There are 17 residues in the CDR3.

The chain links TRBV18 to TRBJ2-1; no definite D call. The V and J ends lost 0 bases and 7 bases respectively, with 7 bases between them. The length of the CDR3 is 13 residues. Germline CDR1 is KGHSH and CDR2 is LQKENI. This CDR3 is CASSPPNENEQFF. For the CDR3, the DNA is TGTGCCAGCTCACCACCAAATGAAAATGAGCAGTTCTTC.

This rearrangement joins TRBV5-1 to TRBJ2-3; 7 nucleotides agree with TRBD2. The ends lost 2 bases at V and 4 bases at J; junction bases unmatched: 4. This CDR3 comprises 14 residues. Per germline, CDR1 SGHRS and CDR2 YFSETQ. Here the CDR3 reads CASSFGGSPDTQYF. CDR3 coding DNA: TGCGCCAGCAGCTTCGGCGGGAGTCCAGATACGCAGTATTTT.

This clone has just a few counts. This chain joins TRBV30 and TRBJ1-5; a possible D gene is TRBD1 (6 bases). CDR1 and CDR2 (germline): GTSNPN, SVGIG (reference sequence). Trimming pared 2 bases from V and 1 base from J, leaving 15 bases between. The CDR3 extends over 16 amino acids. This CDR3 reads CAWSQQGSGSNQPQHF. CDR3 DNA: TGTGCCTGGAGTCAACAGGGAAGTGGAAGCAATCAGCCCCAGCATTTT.

Concerning this clone: The identical CDR3 is also encoded by other nucleotide sequences in the sample. This rearrangement joins TRBV7-6 to TRBJ2-1; 8 bases are shared with TRBD2. V dropped 6 bases and J dropped 7; count of bases not matched to a gene: 8. Germline V lookup: CDR1 SGHVS, CDR2 FNYEAQ. The CDR3 covers 14 residues. The chain's CDR3 is CASSLAGGTNEQFF. In DNA, the CDR3 is TGTGCCAGCAGTCTGGCGGGGGGAACAAATGAGCAGTTCTTC. Full variable domain (remainder filled in from reference TRBV7-6 and TRBJ2-1): GAGVSQSPRYKVTKRGQDVALRCDPISGHVSLYWYRQALGQGPEFLTYFNYEAQQDKSGLPNDRFSAERPEGSISTLTIQRTEQRDSAMYRCASSLAGGTNEQFFGPGTRLTVL.

The chain carries TRBV10-3 and TRBJ2-7, with 9 bases matching TRBD1. Per germline, CDR1 ENHRY and CDR2 SYGVKD. V was pared by 10 bases and J by 4 bases, with 8 bases of the junction left unmatched. This CDR3 region has 13 residues. CDR3 DNA: TGTGCCACTGGGGACAGGGAAGGGTACGAGCAGTACTTC. It specifies CATGDREGYEQYF.

J is TRBJ1-5 and V is TRBV6-1; D not resolved. This CDR3 spans 12 amino acids. Trimming took 6 bases from V and 4 from J, leaving 7 bases between them. Germline V gives CDR1 MNHNS, CDR2 SASEGT. CDR3 protein: CASRERNQPQHF. The CDR3 nucleotides are TGTGCCAGCAGGGAGCGTAATCAGCCCCAGCATTTT.

This clone was observed once. The chain links TRBV5-1 to TRBJ2-3; TRBD2 matches 8 bases. The CDR3 has 15 amino acids. The germline V gene encodes CDR1 SGHRS and CDR2 YFSETQ. J was trimmed by 4 bases and V by 7 bases; bases with no gene match: 11. CDR3 amino acids: CASGKSGSQADTQYF. The CDR3 region has the DNA TGCGCCAGCGGTAAAAGCGGGAGTCAAGCAGATACGCAGTATTTT.

V usage is TRBV29-1 and J usage is TRBJ2-2; D not resolved. Germline CDR1 reads SQVTM; CDR2 reads ANQGSEA. CDR3 length equals 13 residues. Trimming removed 0 bases at V and 5 bases at J, with 7 bases between. The CDR3 DNA is TGCAGCGTTGAAGATAGGGTAACCGGGGAGCTGTTTTTT. Its translation is CSVEDRVTGELFF.

The chain uses TRBV2 and TRBJ2-1; possible D gene TRBD2, 5 bases. The CDR3 covers 13 residues. The germline V gene has CDR1 SNHLY and CDR2 FYNNEI. Trimming removed 8 bases from V and 15 bases from J, with 23 bases in between. The chain's CDR3 is CASDGLLKRSPFF. CDR3 in DNA: TGTGCCAGCGACGGCCTTCTAAAGCGGAGTCCGTTCTTC.

The V call is TRBV30, the J call TRBJ1-2, with no clear D. CDR3 size: 13 residues. V dropped 0 bases and J dropped 4 bases, with 9 bases sitting between them. CDR1 is GTSNPN, CDR2 SVGIG, per germline (reference sequence). The CDR3 DNA sequence: TGTGCCTGGAGTGTAGAACAGATCTATGGCTACACCTTC. This codes for CAWSVEQIYGYTF.

CDR3 nucleotide sequence: TGTGCCAGCACCCCAGGGGGCGCTGGGGCCAACGTCCTGACTTTC. Its translation is CASTPGGAGANVLTF. The chain couples TRBV27 to TRBJ2-6, with 8 positions matching TRBD1. J gave up 2 bases and V 7 bases, and 4 bases lay outside the gene matches. Germline CDR1 reads MNHEY; CDR2 reads SMNVEV (reference sequence). The CDR3 consists of 15 residues.

DNA for the CDR3: TGTGCCTGGAGCCTAGCCCAGGGACGGGCGAACACTGAAGCTTTCTTT. It encodes CAWSLAQGRANTEAFF. This chain joins TRBV30 and TRBJ1-1; possible D gene TRBD1, 5 bases. CDR1 and CDR2 (germline): GTSNPN, SVGIG (reference sequence). V shed 3 bases and J shed 1 base, with 18 bases lying between them. The CDR3 covers 16 residues.

The chain links TRBV9 to TRBJ1-3, with TRBD1 as a possible D gene (5 bases). V lost 0 bases, J lost 4 bases, and 11 bases lay in between. In germline, CDR1 is SGDLS, CDR2 YYNGEE. The CDR3 covers 15 residues. The CDR3 region is CASSVAYRPGNTIYF. In nucleotides, the CDR3 is TGTGCCAGCAGCGTAGCTTACAGGCCAGGAAACACCATATATTTT.

The chain uses TRBV4-1 and TRBJ2-2, with 8 bases matching TRBD2. The CDR3 totals 17 residues. With 4 bases clipped from V and 2 bases from J, the junction kept 9 bases outside the gene matches. From germline, CDR1 is MGHRA and CDR2 YSYEKL. Written as DNA, the CDR3 is TGCGCCAGCAGCCGGAGAGGTATAGCGGGAAACACCGGGGAGCTGTTTTTT. As protein: CASSRRGIAGNTGELFF.

The genes are TRBV9 and TRBJ2-1, with 9 bases identical to TRBD2. After removal of 3 bases from V and 2 bases from J, the junction contained 3 bases not matched to a gene. The CDR3 consists of 15 residues. CDR1 SGDLS and CDR2 YYNGEE come from the germline V gene. The DNA of the CDR3 is TGTGCCAGCAGCGCCGGACTAGCGACCTACAATGAGCAGTTCTTC. Its protein product is CASSAGLATYNEQFF. Filled out from reference TRBV9 and TRBJ2-1, the complete variable domain reads DSGVTQTPKHLITATGQRVTLRCSPRSGDLSVYWYQQSLDQGLQFLIQYYNGEERAKGNILERFSAQQFPDLHSELNLSSLELGDSALYFCASSAGLATYNEQFFGPGTRLTVL.

The V gene is TRBV30, the J gene TRBJ2-5, with D perhaps assigned TRBD1 or TRBD2 (5 bases each). V was trimmed by 4 bases and J by 2 bases, leaving 14 bases between them. The length of the CDR3 is 14 residues. Germline-derived CDR1 and CDR2 are GTSNPN and SVGIG (reference sequence). The CDR3 nucleotides are TGTGCCTGGAACGGGGCCCCGGGGCAAGAGACCCAGTACTTC. Residues: CAWNGAPGQETQYF.